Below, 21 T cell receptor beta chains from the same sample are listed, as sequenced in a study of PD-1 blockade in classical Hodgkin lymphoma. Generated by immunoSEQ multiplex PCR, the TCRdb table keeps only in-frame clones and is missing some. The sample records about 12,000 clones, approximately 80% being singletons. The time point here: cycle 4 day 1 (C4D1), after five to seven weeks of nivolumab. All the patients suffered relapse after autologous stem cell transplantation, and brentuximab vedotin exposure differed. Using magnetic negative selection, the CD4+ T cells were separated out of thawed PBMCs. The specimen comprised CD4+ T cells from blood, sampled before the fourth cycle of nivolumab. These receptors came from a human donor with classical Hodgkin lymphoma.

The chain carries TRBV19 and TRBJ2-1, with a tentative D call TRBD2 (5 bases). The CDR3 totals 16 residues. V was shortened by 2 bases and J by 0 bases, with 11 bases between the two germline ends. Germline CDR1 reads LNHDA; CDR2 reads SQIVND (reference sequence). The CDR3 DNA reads TGTGCCAGTAGTATATGGCGGGCGAGCTCCTACAATGAGCAGTTCTTC. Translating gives CASSIWRASSYNEQFF.

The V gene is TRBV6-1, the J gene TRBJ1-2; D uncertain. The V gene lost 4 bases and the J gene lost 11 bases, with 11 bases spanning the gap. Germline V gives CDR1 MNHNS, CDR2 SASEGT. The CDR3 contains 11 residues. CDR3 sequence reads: CASSVPPRYTF. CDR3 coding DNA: TGTGCCAGCAGTGTCCCGCCCAGGTACACCTTC.

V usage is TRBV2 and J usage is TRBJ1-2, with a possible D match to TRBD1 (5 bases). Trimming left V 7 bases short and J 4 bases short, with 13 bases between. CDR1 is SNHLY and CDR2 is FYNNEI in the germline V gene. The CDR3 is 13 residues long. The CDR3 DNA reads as TGTGCCAGCAAGGAAGGGGCCATCTATGGCTACACCTTC. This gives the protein CASKEGAIYGYTF.

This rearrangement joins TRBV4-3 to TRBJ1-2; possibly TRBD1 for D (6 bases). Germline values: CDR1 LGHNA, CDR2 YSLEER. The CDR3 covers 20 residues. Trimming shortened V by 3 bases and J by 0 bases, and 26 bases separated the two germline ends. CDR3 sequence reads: CASSHRPIDRLLHPNYGYTF. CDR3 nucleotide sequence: TGCGCCAGCAGCCACAGACCCATTGACAGGCTGTTACACCCTAACTATGGCTACACCTTC.

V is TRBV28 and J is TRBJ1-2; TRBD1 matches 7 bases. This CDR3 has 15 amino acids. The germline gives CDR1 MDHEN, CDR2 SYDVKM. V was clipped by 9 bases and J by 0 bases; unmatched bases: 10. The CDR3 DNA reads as TGTGCCAGTCACCGAACAGGGGCCCCTAACTATGGCTACACCTTC. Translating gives CASHRTGAPNYGYTF.

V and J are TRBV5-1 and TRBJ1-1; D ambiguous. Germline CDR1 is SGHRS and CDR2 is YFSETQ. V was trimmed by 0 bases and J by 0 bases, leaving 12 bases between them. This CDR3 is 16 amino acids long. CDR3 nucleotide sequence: TGCGCCAGCAGCTTGGGCGGGCATAGGTTGAACACTGAAGCTTTCTTT. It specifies CASSLGGHRLNTEAFF.

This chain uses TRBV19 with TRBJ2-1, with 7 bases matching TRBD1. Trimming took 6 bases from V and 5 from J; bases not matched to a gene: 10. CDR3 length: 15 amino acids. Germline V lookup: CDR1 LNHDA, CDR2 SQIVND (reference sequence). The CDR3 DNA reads TGTGCCAGTAGGCCGGGACAGCGCAACCACAATGAGCAGTTCTTC. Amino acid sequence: CASRPGQRNHNEQFF.

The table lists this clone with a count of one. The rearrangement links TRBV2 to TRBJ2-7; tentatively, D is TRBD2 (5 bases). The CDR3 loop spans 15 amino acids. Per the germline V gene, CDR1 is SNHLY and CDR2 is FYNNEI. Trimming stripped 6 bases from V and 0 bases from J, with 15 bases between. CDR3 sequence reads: CASSARTGSSYEQYF. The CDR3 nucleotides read TGTGCCAGCAGCGCTCGGACGGGGAGCTCCTACGAGCAGTACTTC.

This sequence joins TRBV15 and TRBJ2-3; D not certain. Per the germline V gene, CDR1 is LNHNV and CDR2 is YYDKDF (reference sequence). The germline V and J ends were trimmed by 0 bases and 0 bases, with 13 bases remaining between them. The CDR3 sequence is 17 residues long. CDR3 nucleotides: TGTGCCACCAGCAGAGATATAGCCAGTCCTAGCACAGATACGCAGTATTTT. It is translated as CATSRDIASPSTDTQYF.

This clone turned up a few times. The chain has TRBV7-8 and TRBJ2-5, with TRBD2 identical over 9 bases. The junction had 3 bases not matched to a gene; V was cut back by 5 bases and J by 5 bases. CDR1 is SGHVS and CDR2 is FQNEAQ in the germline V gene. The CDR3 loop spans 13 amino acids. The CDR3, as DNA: TGTGCCAGCAGCGGAAGCGGGGGGGAGACCCAGTACTTC. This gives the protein CASSGSGGETQYF.

The chain's CDR3 is CASRMVENSPLHF. The CDR3 DNA sequence: TGTGCCAGCAGGATGGTCGAGAATTCACCCCTCCACTTT. The V call is TRBV27, the J call TRBJ1-6; no clear D. Germline V gene data show CDR1 as MNHEY and CDR2 as SMNVEV (reference sequence). Trimming cost V 6 bases and J 7 bases, with 10 bases left between them. The CDR3 spans 13 residues.

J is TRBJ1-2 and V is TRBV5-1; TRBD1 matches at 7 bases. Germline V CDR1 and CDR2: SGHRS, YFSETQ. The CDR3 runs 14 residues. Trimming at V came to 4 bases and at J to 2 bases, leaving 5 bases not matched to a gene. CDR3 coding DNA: TGCGCCAGCAGCAACCCGACAGGGAACTATGGCTACACCTTC. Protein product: CASSNPTGNYGYTF. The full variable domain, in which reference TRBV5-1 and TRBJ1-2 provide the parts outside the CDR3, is KAGVTQTPRYLIKTRGQQVTLSCSPISGHRSVSWYQQTPGQGLQFLFEYFSETQRNKGNFPGRFSGRQFSNSRSEMNVSTLELGDSALYLCASSNPTGNYGYTFGSGTRLTVV.

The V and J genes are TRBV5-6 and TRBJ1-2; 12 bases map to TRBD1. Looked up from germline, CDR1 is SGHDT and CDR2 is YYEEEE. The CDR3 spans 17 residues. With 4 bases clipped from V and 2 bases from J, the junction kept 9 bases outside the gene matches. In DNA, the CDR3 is TGTGCCAGCAGCCATCCCGGGACAGGGGGCCTCAACTATGGCTACACCTTC. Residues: CASSHPGTGGLNYGYTF.

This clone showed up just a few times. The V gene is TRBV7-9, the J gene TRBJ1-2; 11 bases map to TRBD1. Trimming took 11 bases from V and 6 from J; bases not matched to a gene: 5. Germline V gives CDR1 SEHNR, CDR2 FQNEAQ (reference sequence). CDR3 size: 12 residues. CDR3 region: CAGRTGGDGYTF. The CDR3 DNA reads TGTGCCGGGAGGACAGGGGGCGATGGCTACACCTTC.

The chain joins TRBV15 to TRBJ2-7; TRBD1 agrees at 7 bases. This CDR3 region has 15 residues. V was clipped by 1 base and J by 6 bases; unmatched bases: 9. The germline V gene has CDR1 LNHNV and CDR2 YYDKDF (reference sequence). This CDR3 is CATSRVSMDRREQYF. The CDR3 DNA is TGTGCCACCAGCAGAGTCTCGATGGACAGGCGCGAGCAGTACTTC.

The CDR3 loop reads CAISETSGFGEQYF. CDR3 in DNA: TGTGCCATCAGTGAAACTAGCGGGTTTGGAGAGCAGTACTTC. This chain links TRBV10-3 with TRBJ2-7; 9 bases match TRBD2. The germline CDR1 and CDR2 sequences are ENHRY and SYGVKD. The CDR3 extends over 14 amino acids. Germline trimming cut 3 bases from V and 7 bases from J; bases unmatched to any gene: 7.

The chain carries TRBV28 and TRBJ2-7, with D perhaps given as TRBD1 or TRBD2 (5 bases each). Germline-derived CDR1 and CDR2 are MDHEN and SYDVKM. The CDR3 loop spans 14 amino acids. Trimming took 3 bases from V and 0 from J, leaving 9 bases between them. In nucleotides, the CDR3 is TGTGCCAGCAGTTTCCCGGGGACCTCCTACGAGCAGTACTTC. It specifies CASSFPGTSYEQYF.

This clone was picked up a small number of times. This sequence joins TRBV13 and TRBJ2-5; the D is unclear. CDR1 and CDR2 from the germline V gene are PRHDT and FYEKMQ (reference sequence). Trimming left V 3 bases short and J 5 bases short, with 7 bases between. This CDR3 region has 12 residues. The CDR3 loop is CASSFIRETQYF. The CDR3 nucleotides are TGTGCCAGCAGCTTCATACGGGAGACCCAGTACTTC.

For the CDR3, the DNA is TGTGCCAGCAGCTTGAGGGGGAATGAAAAACTGTTTTTT. Its protein is CASSLRGNEKLFF. The rearrangement joins TRBV5-8 to TRBJ1-4; D is possibly TRBD1 (6 bases). Trimming shortened V by 1 base and J by 5 bases, and 6 bases separated the two germline ends. The CDR3 runs to 13 residues. Germline V gives CDR1 SGHTS, CDR2 YDEGEE.

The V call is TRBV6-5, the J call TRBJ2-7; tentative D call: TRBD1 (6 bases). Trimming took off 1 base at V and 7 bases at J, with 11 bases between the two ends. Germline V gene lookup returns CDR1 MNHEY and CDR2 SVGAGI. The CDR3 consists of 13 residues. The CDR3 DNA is TGTGCCAGCAGTTACTTCAGGGGCATGGAGCAGTACTTC. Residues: CASSYFRGMEQYF.

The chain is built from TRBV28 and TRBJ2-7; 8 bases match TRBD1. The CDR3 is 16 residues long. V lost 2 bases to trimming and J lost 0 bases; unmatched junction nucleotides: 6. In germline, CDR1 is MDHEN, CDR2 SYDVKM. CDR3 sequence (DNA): TGTGCCAGCAGTTTACCTAGGACAGGGAGCTCCTACGAGCAGTACTTC. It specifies CASSLPRTGSSYEQYF.